This TCR beta chain was recorded in a study of T cells in Graves' hyperthyroidism and ophthalmopathy. Findings and limits, study-wide: Most thyroid-expanded clonotypes above 0.001 were also found in blood.

Diagnostic decisions used clinical symptoms, serum thyroxine and TRAb, thyroid ultrasound and orbital computed tomography. CDR3 length: 14 amino acids. V lost 6 bases and J lost 5, with 13 bases in between. Germline V gives CDR1 MDHEN, CDR2 SYDVKM. Amplification of TCR beta CDR3 regions used RNA as the template. The HTBI primer set served for first-round RT-PCR of the TCR CDR3. TCRdb processed the multiplex PCR reads anew with MiXCR; each CDR3 protein has one entry. The sample consists of approximately 510,000 distinct CDR3 sequences, over 45% of them appearing once. Concerning this clonotype: The antigen remains unidentified.

This sequence joins TRBV28 and TRBJ1-4, with a tentative D call TRBD1 (5 bases). The receptor was isolated from an adult woman with Graves' disease, either hyperthyroidism or ophthalmopathy (not recorded which). The sample was peripheral blood or thyroid tissue (not recorded which). This CDR3 is CASRPGAQNEKLFF. The CDR3 DNA is TGTGCCAGCAGGCCCGGGGCCCAAAATGAAAAACTGTTTTTT.